This section outlines one T cell receptor (beta chain) sequence together with its context. Its antigen is unknown. No much larger clone exists at a distance of one base, and base qualities are not known. These data come from a study of blood T cell repertoires in COVID-19 (dated by TCRdb to 2018 to 2021). Context from the whole study: Samples covering the acute and convalescent phases of COVID-19 were provided by collaborators in the United States, Italy and Spain. The prospective study material was composed of cDNA or gDNA derived from T cells, B-cell-depleted T cells, or PBMCs. Deeply sampled blood TCRbeta repertoires from subjects exposed to, actively infected with, or recovered from COVID-19 were included in the dataset. The repertoires were made available in a free public database intended to serve as a resource for research on the immune response to SARS-CoV-2. Samples were obtained from the ongoing ImmuneRACE study (first 160 participants) and from 1,254 subjects provided by 6 global collaborators. The sample metadata nearly always contained a de-identified subject ID, COVID-19 status, age in years and sex. Where available, HLA class I and class II types were obtained from metadata supplied by the sample provider rather than from assay-based typing. The study at large found these results: The amount of clinical and demographic metadata varied by source and participant and was provided uncurated.

Collaborating institutions collected whole blood in K2EDTA tubes following their own protocols. For TCRbeta analysis, collaborators shipped samples as frozen whole blood, isolated PBMCs, or DNA extracted from either of those sample types. The immunoSEQ Assay, a bias-controlled multiplex PCR, was used to amplify TCRbeta CDR3 regions from genomic DNA. In the authors' own workflow: Nucleated cell counts per sample were estimated from amplification of reference gene primers within the assay. Sequence reads were collapsed and filtered to measure the absolute abundance of every unique TCRbeta CDR3 rearrangement. For each sample, productive Simpson clonality was calculated by taking the square root of Simpson's diversity index across productive rearrangements. Sourced from immuneACCESS, this table was stored by TCRdb with only in-frame sequences that have V and J called. A share of the clones is absent; for the studies checked, an unresolved V gene accounts for under half, and the remainder has no known explanation. Clone size and V and J calls were adopted from that table, with D and trimming inferred from the DNA. The sample has more than 110,000 clones on record, 84% of them singletons. The ten top clones hold around 45% of the sample.

Between the V and J ends, shortened by 2 bases and 4 bases respectively, the junction contains 14 bases. The CDR3 contains 15 residues, cysteine and phenylalanine counted. This entry keeps only the CDR3 DNA: 45 bases, framed from base 1. The germline V gene (reference sequence) specifies LNHDA as CDR1 and SQIVND as CDR2. Rearrangement joined TRBV19 to TRBJ2-5; matching of 6 bases hints at TRBD2 as the D gene. Source material: peripheral blood. The source of this sequence is a human donor in a cohort sampled during active COVID-19. The nucleotides are TGTGCCAGTAGTATATCAGGCGAGGGAGGAGAGACCCAGTACTTC. It codes for CASSISGEGGETQYF.